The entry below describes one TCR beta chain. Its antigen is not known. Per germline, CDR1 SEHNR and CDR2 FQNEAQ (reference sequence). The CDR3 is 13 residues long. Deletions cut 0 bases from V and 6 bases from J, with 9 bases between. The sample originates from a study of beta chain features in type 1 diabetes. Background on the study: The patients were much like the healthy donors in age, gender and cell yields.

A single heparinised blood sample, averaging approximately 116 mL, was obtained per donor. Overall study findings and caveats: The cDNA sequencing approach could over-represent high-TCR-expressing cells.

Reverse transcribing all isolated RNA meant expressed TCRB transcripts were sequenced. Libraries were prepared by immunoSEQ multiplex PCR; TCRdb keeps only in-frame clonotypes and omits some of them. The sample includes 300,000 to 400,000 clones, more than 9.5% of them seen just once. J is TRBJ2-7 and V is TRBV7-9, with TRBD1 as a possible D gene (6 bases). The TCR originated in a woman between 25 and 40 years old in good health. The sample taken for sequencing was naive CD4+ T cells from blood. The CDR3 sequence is CASSLATGREQYF. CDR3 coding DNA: TGTGCCAGCAGCTTAGCGACAGGACGCGAGCAGTACTTC. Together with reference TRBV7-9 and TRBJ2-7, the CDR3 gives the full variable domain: DTGVSQNPRHKITKRGQNVTFRCDPISEHNRLYWYRQTLGQGPEFLTYFQNEAQLEKSRLLSDRFSAERPKGSFSTLEIQRTEQGDSAMYLCASSLATGREQYFGPGTRLTVT.